These 15 T cell receptor beta chains share one sample of origin, sequenced in a study of response to subunit inactivated influenza vaccine. TCRdb fed the RT-PCR reads into MiXCR, producing one record per CDR3 protein. The repertoire holds more than 600,000 distinct CDR3 sequences, with less than 20% as singletons. The sample consisted of PBMCs from blood, taken around 5 days after vaccination. These TCRs come from a man aged 45-60 years who received an inactivated influenza vaccine.

A few counts support this clonotype. The chain couples TRBV9 to TRBJ1-4; D gene unclear. The CDR3 is 14 residues long. Trimming pared 0 bases from V and 0 bases from J, leaving 3 bases between. In germline, CDR1 is SGDLS, CDR2 YYNGEE. The CDR3 coding sequence is TGTGCCAGCAGCGTAGCCTCAACTAATGAAAAACTGTTTTTT. Protein sequence: CASSVASTNEKLFF.

The rearrangement uses TRBV28 and TRBJ2-7, with D perhaps being TRBD1 or TRBD2 (6 bases each). CDR3 length: 15 residues. The germline V and J ends were trimmed by 7 bases and 5 bases, with 21 bases remaining between them. CDR1 is MDHEN, CDR2 SYDVKM, per germline. The CDR3 DNA is TGTGCCAGCACTACACCGGCCAGGGGAGGTGACGAGCAGTACTTC. Translating gives CASTTPARGGDEQYF.

The chain uses TRBV5-1 and TRBJ2-2, with TRBD1 identical over 9 bases. The trim removed 9 bases at V and 4 bases at J, leaving 7 bases unmatched. The CDR3 extends over 14 amino acids. Germline V CDR1 and CDR2: SGHRS, YFSETQ. This CDR3 reads CATRQGGSTGELFF. The CDR3 DNA is TGCGCCACCCGACAGGGGGGAAGCACCGGGGAGCTGTTTTTT.

The genes are TRBV20-1 and TRBJ1-6; D uncertain. V was clipped by 6 bases and J by 6 bases, with 12 bases between them. CDR3 length: 13 amino acids. CDR1 and CDR2 from the germline V gene are DFQATT and SNEGSKA (reference sequence). This CDR3 reads CSAPDLFNSPLHF. CDR3 in DNA: TGCAGTGCCCCCGACCTCTTTAATTCACCCCTCCACTTT.

This clonotype was found a few times. V usage is TRBV3-1 and J usage is TRBJ2-2, with a weak D call TRBD2 (7 bases). The length of the CDR3 is 15 residues. V shed 3 bases and J shed 6 bases, with 14 bases lying between them. The germline gives CDR1 LGHDT, CDR2 YNNKEL (reference sequence). CDR3 protein: CASSQGGLFAGELFF. In nucleotides, the CDR3 is TGTGCCAGCAGCCAGGGGGGGCTATTCGCCGGGGAGCTGTTTTTT.

This clonotype was detected a few times. CDR3 DNA: TGTGCCAGCAGTTTAAGACAGGGGGGAGCAAATGAGCAGTTCTTC. This translates into CASSLRQGGANEQFF. The V call is TRBV12-3 or TRBV12-4, the J call TRBJ2-1; 9 bases line up with TRBD1. CDR3 length: 15 residues. Germline trimming cut 2 bases from V and 7 bases from J; bases unmatched to any gene: 6.

This clonotype was picked up a small number of times. The J gene is TRBJ2-7, the V gene TRBV25-1, with a tentative D call TRBD1 (5 bases). V shed 4 bases and J shed 3 bases, with 10 bases lying between them. The length of the CDR3 is 13 residues. Per the germline V gene, CDR1 is MGHDK and CDR2 is SYGVNS. CDR3 region: CASSAGYGYEQYF. The CDR3, as DNA: TGTGCCAGCAGTGCAGGGTATGGCTACGAGCAGTACTTC.

The rearrangement joins TRBV24-1 to TRBJ2-1; a possible D gene is TRBD2 (5 bases). Trimming stripped 0 bases from V and 7 bases from J, with 9 bases between. The length of the CDR3 is 14 residues. CDR1 and CDR2 (germline): KGHDR, SFDVKD. Written as DNA, the CDR3 is TGTGCCACCAGTGATTTGCCTAGAGGGAATGAGCAGTTCTTC. This codes for CATSDLPRGNEQFF.

This chain links TRBV20-1 with TRBJ2-5, with D possibly matching TRBD1 (5 bases). There are 14 residues in the CDR3. Germline CDR1 DFQATT, CDR2 SNEGSKA (reference sequence). V was cut by 1 base and J by 0 bases, with 9 bases left in between. CDR3 sequence: CSARVPGYQETQYF. The CDR3 DNA follows: TGCAGTGCTAGAGTACCAGGGTACCAAGAGACCCAGTACTTC.

This chain joins TRBV7-2 and TRBJ2-7; D gene uncertain. Germline CDR1 is SGHTA and CDR2 is FQGNSA. V dropped 1 base and J dropped 3 bases, with 7 bases sitting between them. The CDR3 totals 13 residues. The CDR3 loop reads CASSLGNLYEQYF. Here the CDR3 DNA reads TGTGCCAGCAGCTTAGGTAATCTCTACGAGCAGTACTTC.

This rearrangement joins TRBV4-3 to TRBJ2-3; 11 bases map to TRBD2. The germline V gene has CDR1 LGHNA and CDR2 YSLEER. This CDR3 is built from 18 residues. With V trimmed by 1 base and J by 5 bases, 11 bases remained unmatched. CDR3 nucleotide sequence: TGCGCCAGCAGCCAAGTAACTCTAGCGGGGGGCCTCGGAGATACGCAGTATTTT. Residues: CASSQVTLAGGLGDTQYF.

This chain links TRBV5-1 with TRBJ2-5, with D perhaps TRBD2 (6 bases). V was shortened by 0 bases and J by 0 bases, with 9 bases between the two germline ends. This CDR3 is built from 15 residues. Per germline, CDR1 SGHRS and CDR2 YFSETQ. The DNA for the CDR3 is TGCGCCAGCAGCTTGGCCAGGAGGGACCAAGAGACCCAGTACTTC. It is translated as CASSLARRDQETQYF.

The V and J genes are TRBV5-1 and TRBJ2-5, with 7 bases identical to TRBD1. The CDR3 runs to 14 residues. In germline, CDR1 is SGHRS, CDR2 YFSETQ. Trimming cost V 2 bases and J 5 bases; bases outside gene matches: 6. CDR3 sequence reads: CASSLDQGVETQYF. CDR3 in DNA: TGCGCCAGCAGCTTAGATCAGGGGGTTGAGACCCAGTACTTC. The full variable domain, with the rest looked up from reference TRBV5-1 and TRBJ2-5, is KAGVTQTPRYLIKTRGQQVTLSCSPISGHRSVSWYQQTPGQGLQFLFEYFSETQRNKGNFPGRFSGRQFSNSRSEMNVSTLELGDSALYLCASSLDQGVETQYFGPGTRLLVL.

This clonotype was counted ten times or more. The chain couples TRBV27 to TRBJ2-7; 8 bases align to TRBD1. This CDR3 spans 15 amino acids. Germline values: CDR1 MNHEY, CDR2 SMNVEV (reference sequence). The junction had 5 bases not matched to a gene; V was cut back by 0 bases and J by 4 bases. CDR3 nucleotide sequence: TGTGCCAGCAGTTTATCGAGTCAGGGGGCTTACGAGCAGTACTTC. It yields the protein CASSLSSQGAYEQYF.

This chain links TRBV12-3 or TRBV12-4 with TRBJ1-4; 7 positions match TRBD1. The CDR3 spans 14 residues. The V segment lost 6 bases and the J segment 8 bases; nucleotides outside the gene matches: 9. Here the CDR3 DNA reads TGTGCCAGCAGCAAGAGGGGGCTTCAAGAAAAACTGTTTTTT. It yields the protein CASSKRGLQEKLFF.